The 25 T cell receptor beta chains reported below all come from one sample, sequenced in a study of cytomegalovirus exposure and HLA in healthy donors (dated by TCRdb to the late 2010s). Library preparation employed the immunoSEQ multiplex PCR assay. For the multiplex PCR, a mixture combining 60 forward primers for TCR Vbeta segments and 13 reverse primers for TCR Jbeta segments was used. TCRdb re-hosts the immuneACCESS table, in-frame sequences only. Its copies lack some clones; in the studies checked, an unresolved V gene accounts for under half of them, and the cause for the rest is not known. For this sample there are some 130,000 clones; 70% to 80% appear just once. The ten largest make up roughly 1.5% of the sample. The specimen sequenced was PBMCs. The source is a female donor in good health and CMV-seronegative.

The rearrangement joins TRBV6-6 to TRBJ2-2; 8 positions match TRBD1. CDR1 is MNHNY and CDR2 is SVGAGI in the germline V gene (reference sequence). The CDR3 totals 15 residues. V gave up 7 bases and J gave up 3 bases; unmatched junction bases: 7. DNA for the CDR3: TGTGCCAGCAAGCTCAACAGGGGGGACACCGGGGAGCTGTTTTTT. This encodes CASKLNRGDTGELFF.

The CDR3 is CAISGTTGAESEQYF. CDR3 nucleotide sequence: TGTGCCATCAGTGGGACAACAGGGGCGGAAAGCGAGCAGTACTTC. The chain couples TRBV10-3 to TRBJ2-7; 7 nucleotides match TRBD1. V shed 4 bases, J shed 6 bases, and the junction held 12 bases outside the gene matches. The CDR3 loop spans 15 amino acids. The germline CDR1 and CDR2 sequences are ENHRY and SYGVKD.

V usage is TRBV15 and J usage is TRBJ2-3; 9 bases align to TRBD2. The J segment lost 1 base and the V segment lost 2 bases, leaving 4 bases of the junction unmatched. Germline V lookup: CDR1 LNHNV, CDR2 YYDKDF (reference sequence). The CDR3 runs to 16 residues. CDR3 sequence reads: CATSRNLAGRTDTQYF. CDR3 sequence (DNA): TGTGCCACCAGCAGAAATCTAGCGGGACGCACAGATACGCAGTATTTT.

The rearrangement links TRBV4-3 to TRBJ1-5; the match to TRBD1 covers 7 bases. The CDR3 runs to 13 residues. Unmatched junction bases numbered 3, after V lost 5 bases and J lost 5 bases. Germline V lookup: CDR1 LGHNA, CDR2 YSLEER. The CDR3 coding sequence is TGCGCCAGCAGCTCCGACAGGGATCAGCCCCAGCATTTT. This translates into CASSSDRDQPQHF.

The J gene is TRBJ2-1, the V gene TRBV5-8, with D perhaps TRBD2 (6 bases). The CDR3 consists of 16 residues. Trimming cost V 3 bases and J 1 base, with 14 bases left between them. Per the germline V gene, CDR1 is SGHTS and CDR2 is YDEGEE. DNA for the CDR3: TGTGCCAGCAGCTCGGAGGGTCTTAGGTCCTACAATGAGCAGTTCTTC. Amino acids: CASSSEGLRSYNEQFF.

This clone was counted once. This chain joins TRBV2 and TRBJ1-5; possibly TRBD1 for D (6 bases). Per the germline V gene, CDR1 is SNHLY and CDR2 is FYNNEI. Trimming removed 4 bases from V and 5 bases from J, with 9 bases in between. CDR3 size: 13 residues. This CDR3 reads CASSVRGYQPQHF. For the CDR3, the DNA is TGTGCCAGCAGTGTCAGGGGTTATCAGCCCCAGCATTTT. The full variable domain, completed using reference TRBV2 and TRBJ1-5, is EPEVTQTPSHQVTQMGQEVILRCVPISNHLYFYWYRQILGQKVEFLVSFYNNEISEKSEIFDDQFSVERPDGSNFTLKIRSTKLEDSAMYFCASSVRGYQPQHFGDGTRLSIL.

The chain joins TRBV28 to TRBJ2-5; no firm D call. V lost 6 bases and J 0 bases, leaving 11 bases between the germline ends. The CDR3 runs to 14 residues. Per germline, CDR1 MDHEN and CDR2 SYDVKM. The CDR3 loop reads CASSTTVYQETQYF. DNA of the CDR3: TGTGCCAGCAGCACCACTGTGTACCAAGAGACCCAGTACTTC.

The chain uses TRBV5-4 and TRBJ1-2; D call uncertain. V lost 0 bases to trimming and J lost 4 bases, with 10 bases between them. Germline assignment: CDR1 SGHNT and CDR2 YYREEE (reference sequence). The CDR3 is 14 amino acids. CDR3 DNA sequence: TGTGCCAGCAGCTTGGACAGTCTGGGCTATGGCTACACCTTC. Encoded protein: CASSLDSLGYGYTF.

J is TRBJ2-1 and V is TRBV6-5; 8 bases line up with TRBD2. The CDR3 sequence is 14 residues long. Germline CDR1 reads MNHEY; CDR2 reads SVGAGI. Trimming at V came to 6 bases and at J to 9 bases, leaving 10 bases not matched to a gene. CDR3 sequence (DNA): TGTGCCAGCAGCCCCGGACTAGCCAGCGGTGAGCAGTTCTTC. Amino acid sequence: CASSPGLASGEQFF.

The V gene is TRBV27, the J gene TRBJ1-5, with D perhaps TRBD1 (6 bases). There are 16 residues in the CDR3. V was cut by 0 bases and J by 4 bases, with 13 bases left in between. Germline CDR1 is MNHEY and CDR2 is SMNVEV (reference sequence). The CDR3 DNA reads as TGTGCCAGCAGTTTATCGGCCAGGGGCCTAAATCAGCCCCAGCATTTT. The encoded protein is CASSLSARGLNQPQHF.

The genes are TRBV27 and TRBJ2-7, with 8 bases fitting TRBD1. The CDR3 is made up of 16 amino acids. Germline loops: CDR1 MNHEY, CDR2 SMNVEV (reference sequence). V trimming: 3 bases; J trimming: 5 bases; junction bases outside the gene matches: 12. CDR3 sequence: CASSFLHGTGNNEQYF. The CDR3, as DNA: TGTGCCAGCAGTTTTCTCCACGGGACAGGTAACAACGAGCAGTACTTC.

The chain employs TRBV15 and TRBJ1-2, with D uncertain. The length of the CDR3 is 15 residues. In germline, CDR1 is LNHNV, CDR2 YYDKDF (reference sequence). The V gene lost 0 bases and the J gene lost 4 bases, with 12 bases spanning the gap. Here the CDR3 reads CATSRDGANLYGYTF. In DNA, the CDR3 is TGTGCCACCAGCAGAGATGGTGCGAACCTCTATGGCTACACCTTC.

V and J are TRBV5-1 and TRBJ2-1; TRBD2 matches at 8 bases. The trim removed 4 bases at V and 0 bases at J, leaving 3 bases unmatched. CDR1 and CDR2 (germline): SGHRS, YFSETQ. The CDR3 totals 15 residues. Here the CDR3 DNA reads TGCGCCAGCAGCCCCACTAGCGGCTCCTACAATGAGCAGTTCTTC. Protein product: CASSPTSGSYNEQFF.

As concerns this clone: Additional DNA sequences in this sample encode the identical CDR3. The rearrangement links TRBV5-6 to TRBJ2-3; tentative D call: TRBD2 (5 bases). This CDR3 has 12 residues. Trimming took off 4 bases at V and 3 bases at J, with 6 bases between the two ends. In germline, CDR1 is SGHDT, CDR2 YYEEEE. CDR3 protein: CASSPGTDTQYF. The CDR3 DNA follows: TGTGCCAGCAGCCCGGGAACAGATACGCAGTATTTT.

This sequence joins TRBV30 and TRBJ2-1; 8 bases agree with TRBD2. Germline trimming cut 4 bases from V and 7 bases from J; bases unmatched to any gene: 3. The CDR3 length is 12 residues. Germline V gives CDR1 GTSNPN, CDR2 SVGIG (reference sequence). The CDR3 DNA follows: TGTGCCTGGAACAGCGGGAGAAATGAGCAGTTCTTC. This gives the protein CAWNSGRNEQFF. The whole variable domain, filled in from reference TRBV30 and TRBJ2-1, reads SQTIHQWPATLVQPVGSPLSLECTVEGTSNPNLYWYRQAAGRGLQLLFYSVGIGQISSEVPQNLSASRPQDRQFILSSKKLLLSDSGFYLCAWNSGRNEQFFGPGTRLTVL.

The V and J genes are TRBV28 and TRBJ1-1; 8 bases align to TRBD1. The CDR3 has 16 amino acids. The germline gives CDR1 MDHEN, CDR2 SYDVKM. With 4 bases clipped from V and 5 bases from J, the junction kept 12 bases outside the gene matches. CDR3 in amino acids: CASSSHRGARVTEAFF. CDR3 nucleotide sequence: TGTGCCAGCAGTTCTCACAGGGGGGCGCGAGTTACTGAAGCTTTCTTT.

The J gene is TRBJ2-5, the V gene TRBV30; weak D call: TRBD1 (6 bases). This CDR3 has 13 amino acids. CDR1 and CDR2 (germline): GTSNPN, SVGIG (reference sequence). With 0 bases removed from V and 4 bases from J, the gap between germline ends came to 9 bases. The CDR3 coding sequence is TGTGCCTGGAGTGTAATCAGGGGAGAGACCCAGTACTTC. Protein: CAWSVIRGETQYF.

The chain links TRBV4-1 to TRBJ2-7; TRBD2 matches at 11 bases. Trimming at V came to 1 base and at J to 3 bases, leaving 8 bases not matched to a gene. The V gene's germline CDR1 is MGHRA and CDR2 YSYEKL. The CDR3 sequence is 17 residues long. The CDR3 spells CASSQVSGTSGRYEQYF. In DNA form, the CDR3 reads TGCGCCAGCAGCCAAGTTTCCGGGACTAGCGGCCGCTACGAGCAGTACTTC.

The rearrangement links TRBV10-3 to TRBJ2-1; 7 bases match TRBD2. The CDR3 consists of 14 residues. Trimming cost V 5 bases and J 6 bases; bases outside gene matches: 7. The V gene's germline CDR1 is ENHRY and CDR2 SYGVKD. CDR3 region: CAISTSVGGNEQFF. The CDR3 coding sequence is TGTGCCATCAGTACTAGCGTCGGGGGCAATGAGCAGTTCTTC.

This sequence joins TRBV19 and TRBJ1-2; TRBD1 matches 8 bases. Germline V gene lookup returns CDR1 LNHDA and CDR2 SQIVND (reference sequence). There are 14 residues in the CDR3. The V and J ends lost 8 bases and 0 bases, in that order; junction bases with no gene match: 5. The CDR3 sequence: CASGGQVANYGYTF. CDR3 in DNA: TGTGCCAGTGGGGGACAGGTAGCTAACTATGGCTACACCTTC.

The rearrangement joins TRBV2 to TRBJ1-1, with D possibly matching TRBD1 (5 bases). Trimming removed 6 bases at V and 0 bases at J, with 8 bases between. Germline values: CDR1 SNHLY, CDR2 FYNNEI. This CDR3 region has 13 residues. CDR3 loop: CASRRQMNTEAFF. The CDR3 coding sequence is TGTGCCAGCAGGCGACAGATGAACACTGAAGCTTTCTTT.

This clone showed up just a few times. The gene calls are TRBV6-1 and TRBJ2-7; 8 nucleotides align to TRBD1. The germline gives CDR1 MNHNS, CDR2 SASEGT. V trimming: 9 bases; J trimming: 4 bases; junction bases outside the gene matches: 11. This CDR3 region has 14 residues. The CDR3 sequence: CASEYRGSQYEQYF. CDR3 in DNA: TGTGCCAGTGAGTACAGGGGGTCCCAGTACGAGCAGTACTTC.

This clone was detected once. The rearrangement uses TRBV2 and TRBJ2-1, with TRBD1 matching 7 bases. V dropped 5 bases and J dropped 4; count of bases not matched to a gene: 2. The CDR3 sequence is 13 residues long. Germline-derived CDR1 and CDR2 are SNHLY and FYNNEI. The chain's CDR3 is CASSSDRYNEQFF. CDR3 in DNA: TGTGCCAGCAGTTCGGACAGGTACAATGAGCAGTTCTTC.

The rearrangement links TRBV9 to TRBJ2-5; TRBD2 aligns across 8 bases. The germline V gene encodes CDR1 SGDLS and CDR2 YYNGEE. V dropped 3 bases and J dropped 7; count of bases not matched to a gene: 14. The CDR3 contains 16 residues. The CDR3 DNA is TGTGCCAGCAGCGCCTCCCTAGGGACTAGTGGCGTGACCCAGTACTTC. Translation gives CASSASLGTSGVTQYF.

The genes are TRBV4-1 and TRBJ2-2, with D possibly matching TRBD1 (6 bases). Trimming cost V 2 bases and J 2 bases, with 15 bases left between them. This CDR3 spans 17 amino acids. Germline lookup yields CDR1 MGHRA and CDR2 YSYEKL. The CDR3 nucleotides read TGCGCCAGCAGCCAAAGAAGCAGGGGCCCTAACACCGGGGAGCTGTTTTTT. It yields the protein CASSQRSRGPNTGELFF.